This T cell receptor beta chain was recorded in a study of neurological immune-mediated disorders. This clonotype was observed at least ten times. Antigen unknown. The germline CDR1 and CDR2 sequences are SGHRS and YFSETQ. This CDR3 region has 15 residues. Between the trimmed V and J ends, which lost 3 bases and 7 bases, there was a span of 16 bases. The authors made cDNA by 5'RACE with 10-nucleotide random UMIs. TCRdb recomputed calls from the 5' RACE reads with MiXCR, one row per CDR3 protein. This repertoire shows 110,000 or so distinct CDR3 sequences, 3.2% found once; its top ten account for around 1.4%. Study-level points and caveats: The level of TCR clonal expansion was highest in patients with HTLV-1-associated myelopathy and lowest in multiple sclerosis, where it fell below the level seen in healthy controls.

The TCR comes from a woman between 25 and 40 years old with multiple sclerosis. The sequenced material came from PBMCs. The V gene is TRBV5-1, the J gene TRBJ1-4; tentative D call: TRBD1 (5 bases). CDR3 region: CASSSTQGYGEKLFF. The DNA for the CDR3 is TGCGCCAGCAGCTCCACGCAGGGCTATGGTGAAAAACTGTTTTTT.